This TCR beta chain was found in a study of CD4 T cells in relation to SARS-CoV-2 and coronaviruses. Trimming pared 5 bases from V and 4 bases from J, leaving 9 bases between. In germline, CDR1 is SEHNR, CDR2 FQNEAQ (reference sequence). This CDR3 has 14 residues. TCRdb keeps only in-frame clones here, not all; method: immunoSEQ multiplex PCR. The repertoire has 25,000 to 30,000 clones, about three quarters of them found once; the top ten carry roughly 15%. To note about this clone: The antigen remains unidentified.

Unexposed donor CD4+ T cells date from about 2011-2018, before the COVID-19 pandemic. CD4+ T cells were isolated from the cells after about ten days of culture. About 2 million PBMCs per well were cultured with about 9.8 IU/ml IL-2. Sequencing was carried out using CD4+ T cells from PBMCs, cultured in vitro. This sequence was found in a human donor in good health. The chain recombines TRBV7-9 with TRBJ1-6; a weak D match, TRBD1 (5 bases). Here the CDR3 DNA reads TGTGCCAGCAGCACGGGGCCATATAATTCACCCCTCCACTTT. Its protein is CASSTGPYNSPLHF.